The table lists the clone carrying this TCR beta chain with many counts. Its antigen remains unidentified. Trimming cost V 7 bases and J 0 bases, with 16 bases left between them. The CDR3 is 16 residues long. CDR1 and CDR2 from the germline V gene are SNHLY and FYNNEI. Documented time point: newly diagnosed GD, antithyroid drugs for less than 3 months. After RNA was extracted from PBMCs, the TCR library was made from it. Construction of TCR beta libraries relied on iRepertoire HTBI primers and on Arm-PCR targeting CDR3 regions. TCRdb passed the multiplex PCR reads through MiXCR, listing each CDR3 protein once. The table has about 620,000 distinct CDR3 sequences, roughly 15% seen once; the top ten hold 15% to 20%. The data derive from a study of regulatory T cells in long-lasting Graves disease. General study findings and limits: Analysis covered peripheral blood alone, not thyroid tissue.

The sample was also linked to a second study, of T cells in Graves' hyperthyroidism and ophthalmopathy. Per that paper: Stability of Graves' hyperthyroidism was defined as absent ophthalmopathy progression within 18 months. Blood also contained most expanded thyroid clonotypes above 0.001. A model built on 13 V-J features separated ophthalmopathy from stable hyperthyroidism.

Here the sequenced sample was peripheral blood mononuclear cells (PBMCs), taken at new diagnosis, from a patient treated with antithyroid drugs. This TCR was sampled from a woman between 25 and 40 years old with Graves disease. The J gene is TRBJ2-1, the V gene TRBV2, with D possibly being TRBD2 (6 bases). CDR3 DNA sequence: TGTGCCAGCACTCCCCCGGGACTCACCTCCTACAATGAGCAGTTCTTC. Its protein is CASTPPGLTSYNEQFF.